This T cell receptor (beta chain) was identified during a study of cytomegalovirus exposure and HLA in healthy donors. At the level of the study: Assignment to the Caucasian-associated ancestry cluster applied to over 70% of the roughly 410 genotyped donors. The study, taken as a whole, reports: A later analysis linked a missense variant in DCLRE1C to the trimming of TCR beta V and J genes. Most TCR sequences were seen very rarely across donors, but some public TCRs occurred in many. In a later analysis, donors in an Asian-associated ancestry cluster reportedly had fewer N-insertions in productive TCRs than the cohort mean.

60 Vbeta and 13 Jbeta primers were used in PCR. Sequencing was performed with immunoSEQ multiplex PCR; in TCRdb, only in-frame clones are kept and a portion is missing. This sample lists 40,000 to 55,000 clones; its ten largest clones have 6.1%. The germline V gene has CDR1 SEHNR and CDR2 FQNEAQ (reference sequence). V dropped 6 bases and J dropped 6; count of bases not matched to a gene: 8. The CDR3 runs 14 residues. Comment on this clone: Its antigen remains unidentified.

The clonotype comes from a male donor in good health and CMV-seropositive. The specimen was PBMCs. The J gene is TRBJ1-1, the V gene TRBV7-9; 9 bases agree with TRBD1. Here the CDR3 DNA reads TGTGCCAGCAGACCGACAGGGGGTAACGCTGAAGCTTTCTTT. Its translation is CASRPTGGNAEAFF.